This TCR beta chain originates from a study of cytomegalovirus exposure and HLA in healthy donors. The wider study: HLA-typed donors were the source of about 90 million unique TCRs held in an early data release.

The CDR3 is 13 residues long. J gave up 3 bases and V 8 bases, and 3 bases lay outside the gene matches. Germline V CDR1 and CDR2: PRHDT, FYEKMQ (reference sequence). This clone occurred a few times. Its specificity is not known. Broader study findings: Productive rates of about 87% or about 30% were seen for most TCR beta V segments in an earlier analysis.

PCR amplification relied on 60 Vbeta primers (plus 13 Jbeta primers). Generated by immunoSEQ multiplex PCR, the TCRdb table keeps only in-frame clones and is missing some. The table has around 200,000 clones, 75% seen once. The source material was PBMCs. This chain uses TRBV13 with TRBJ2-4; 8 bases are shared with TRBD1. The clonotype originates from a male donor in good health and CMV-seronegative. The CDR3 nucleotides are TGTGCCAGCTCCGGACAGGGCAAAAACATTCAGTACTTC. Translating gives CASSGQGKNIQYF.